This T cell receptor beta chain was found in a study of CD8+ T cells in alopecia areata. For the study at large: Those patients who were treated received oral tofacitinib, which was given at 5 to 10 mg twice daily for moderate-to-severe alopecia areata. Percent of scalp involved defined treated patients' severity scores. Study conclusions and caveats: Normal-skin resident alphabeta T cells also appear among scalp sample sequences. Tofacitinib produced a significant decrease in scalp clonality and in expanded CD8+ clones among the top 100.

Germline CDR1 reads SQVTM; CDR2 reads ANQGSEA. CDR3 size: 13 residues. V was pared by 1 base and J by 0 bases, with 5 bases between. cDNA prepared by RNA extraction and subsequent reverse transcription served as the template for sequencing. Assay: immunoSEQ multiplex PCR; the TCRdb copy retains only in-frame clones and omits some. The sample records about 190,000 clones, roughly three fifths being singletons. On this clone: Antigen unknown.

Specified treatment: oral pan-JAK inhibitor, 5-10 mg twice daily. The receptor comes from a human donor with alopecia areata. The chain couples TRBV29-1 to TRBJ2-3; no reliable D call. Sequenced here: CD4+ T cells sorted from blood, sampled at week 4, from a patient treated with tofacitinib. The CDR3 DNA reads as TGCAGCGTTGAAGTAGGGAGCACAGATACGCAGTATTTT. It is translated as CSVEVGSTDTQYF.